This TCR beta chain was sequenced in a study of T-cell memory formation after mild COVID-19. Study summary: Each donor largely had its own TCR clusters. The study, taken as a whole, reports: Researchers found some responding clones in pre-infection memory, a sign that cross-reactive memory joined.

As for this clonotype: Its specificity is not known.

V was clipped by 3 bases and J by 4 bases; unmatched bases: 3. Germline CDR1 is KGHSH and CDR2 is LQKENI. The CDR3 spans 15 residues. TCR alpha and TCR beta cDNA libraries carrying sample barcodes and UMIs came from 5'RACE with constant-segment primers. TCRdb itself ran the 5' RACE reads through MiXCR, one entry per CDR3 protein. The sample consists of over 150,000 distinct CDR3 sequences, roughly 13% of them appearing once. The specimen was PBMCs or a T cell subset sorted from them (not recorded which). This clonotype originated in a man aged 18 to 29 who had mild COVID-19 (a few samples of this study predate the infection). Cell type and time point are not known. The rearrangement joins TRBV18 to TRBJ1-6, with 7 bases fitting TRBD1. CDR3 loop: CASSPGQNYNSPLHF. The CDR3 DNA reads as TGTGCCAGCTCACCGGGACAGAATTATAATTCACCCCTCCACTTT.